This paragraph covers one T cell receptor (beta chain) sequence. Its antigen is still unknown. No base quality information exists; no much larger clone differs at one position. These data come from a study of blood T cell repertoires in COVID-19 (dated by TCRdb to 2018 to 2021). Looking at the study overall: Collaborator samples came from the United States, Italy and Spain and covered acute and convalescent phases of COVID-19. Sample metadata almost always included a de-identified subject ID, COVID-19 status, age in years and sex. Where available, HLA class I and class II types were obtained from metadata supplied by the sample provider rather than from assay-based typing. Samples were obtained from the ongoing ImmuneRACE study (first 160 participants) and from about 1,300 subjects provided by 6 global collaborators. The repertoires were released in a freely available public database intended as a resource for research on the immune response to SARS-CoV-2. The prospective study material was composed of cDNA or gDNA derived from T cells, B-cell-depleted T cells, or PBMCs. The dataset comprised deeply sampled blood TCRbeta repertoires from subjects exposed to, actively infected with, or recovered from COVID-19. Overall study results and their limits: Clinical and demographic metadata were provided uncurated, with the amount varying by source and participant.

Each collaborating institution followed its own protocols to collect whole blood in K2EDTA tubes. For TCRbeta analysis, collaborators shipped samples in one of three forms: frozen whole blood, isolated PBMCs, or DNA extracted from either of those sample types. The immunoSEQ Assay, a bias-controlled multiplex PCR, was used to amplify TCRbeta CDR3 regions from genomic DNA. The original pipeline was this. The number of nucleated cells in each sample was estimated from the amplification of reference gene primers within the assay. To quantify the absolute abundance of each unique TCRbeta CDR3 rearrangement, sequence reads were collapsed and filtered. Productive Simpson clonality was computed per sample as the square root of Simpson's diversity index over productive rearrangements. TCRdb limited this immuneACCESS table to in-frame rearrangements with V and J called. A share of clones is missing; checked studies link under half to unresolved V genes, and the rest is unexplained. V, J and clone size derive from that table, while D and trimming were established from the DNA sequence. This sample lists around 200,000 clones; 60% to 85% were detected once. The ten largest clonotypes hold around 5.1% of the sample.

The germline V gene supplies CDR1 MDHEN and CDR2 SYDVKM. The CDR3 has 15 amino acids, counting the end cysteine and phenylalanine. CDR3 DNA only is kept here, 45 bases in frame from base 1. V loses 1 base, J loses 5 bases, and the germline ends lie 11 bases apart. This sequence uses TRBV28 and TRBJ1-4; TRBD1 could be the D gene, as 5 bases match. Sequenced: peripheral blood. The TCR was taken from a woman in her seventies with acute or convalescent COVID-19. The DNA sequence follows: TGTGCCAGCAGTTTATACCAGGGTTTAAATGAAAAACTGTTTTTT. This codes for CASSLYQGLNEKLFF.